This T cell receptor (beta chain) was observed in a study of T cells in Graves' hyperthyroidism and ophthalmopathy. Trimming took off 3 bases at V and 1 base at J, with 6 bases between the two ends. The CDR3 covers 14 residues. As concerns this clonotype: Its antigen is currently unknown.

Amplified regions were TCR beta CDR3 sequences from RNA transcripts. When the TCR CDR3 underwent first-round RT-PCR, the HTBI primer set was used. TCRdb re-called the multiplex PCR reads through MiXCR, storing one row per CDR3 protein. This sample carries around 800,000 distinct CDR3 sequences, approximately 40% of them seen once, and the ten largest clones take 7.5% to 9.5%. Over 18 months, lack of ophthalmopathy progression marked Graves' hyperthyroidism as stable. The PBMCs were taken from roughly 10 ml of fresh peripheral blood. Study observations and caveats: Most expanded thyroid clonotypes above 0.001 recurred in blood.

The receptor was isolated from a young man with Graves' hyperthyroidism. This chain joins TRBV12-3 or TRBV12-4 and TRBJ2-2, with D hard to call. The sequenced material came from blood. CDR3 protein: CASSFGRNTGELFF. The CDR3, as DNA: TGTGCCAGCAGTTTTGGCAGGAACACCGGGGAGCTGTTTTTT.